This T cell receptor (beta chain) was profiled in a study of regulatory T cells in long-lasting Graves disease. With regard to this clonotype: As yet, its antigen is unknown.

Whole-study results and caveats: When disease was persistent, TRBV28, TRBJ1-2 and TRBJ2-5 were the favored segments.

V dropped 5 bases and J dropped 3; count of bases not matched to a gene: 2. Germline V lookup: CDR1 SNHLY, CDR2 FYNNEI. This CDR3 contains 14 residues. TCRdb reprocessed the reads via MiXCR and lists one record per CDR3 protein. Among about a thousand distinct CDR3 sequences, approximately 80% were seen once, and the ten largest hold roughly a tenth. The TCR library was prepared using RNA isolated from PBMCs. The V gene is TRBV2, the J gene TRBJ1-1, with 11 bases matching TRBD1. The sequencing here drew on peripheral blood mononuclear cells (PBMCs), taken with antithyroid drug treatment, in newly diagnosed or persistent Graves disease (not recorded which). The TCR comes from a woman in her thirties with Graves disease. The CDR3 DNA reads as TGTGCCAGCAGTCGGGGACAGGGGGACACTGAAGCTTTCTTT. Translated: CASSRGQGDTEAFF.